The rows below give T cell receptor beta chains drawn from one sample of a study of identical twins. TCRdb passed the 5' RACE reads through MiXCR, listing each CDR3 protein once. This table holds 1.5 million to 2 million distinct CDR3 sequences, more than 30% found once. The sample taken for sequencing was cord blood. These receptors were obtained from a newborn girl in good health. Both conserved end residues are part of each CDR3. A D gene is named only where the DNA matches it firmly. The size of a clone is reported for some rows only, either as once, few or many, or as a class for expanded clones.

clone size: NA; V gene: TRBV5-1; J gene: TRBJ2-2; D gene: NA; CDR3 DNA: TGCGCCAGCAGCTTGATAGTGGGGACTCTGAACACCGGGGAGCTGTTTTTT; CDR3 protein: CASSLIVGTLNTGELFF
clone size: NA; V gene: TRBV6-1; J gene: TRBJ2-6; D gene: NA; CDR3 DNA: TGTGCCAGCAGTCCCACTAATCAGTGGGGCTCTGGGGCCAACGTCCTGACTTTC; CDR3 protein: CASSPTNQWGSGANVLTF
clone size: NA; V gene: TRBV7-2; J gene: TRBJ2-3; D gene: NA; CDR3 DNA: TGTGCCAGCAGCCCCCAAGCGGGCCCTAGCACAGATACGCAGTATTTT; CDR3 protein: CASSPQAGPSTDTQYF
clone size: few; V gene: TRBV4-2; J gene: TRBJ1-6; D gene: TRBD1; CDR3 DNA: TGTGCCAGCAGCCCTCCCGGACAGGGAATAAAATCACCCCTCCACTTT; CDR3 protein: CASSPPGQGIKSPLHF
clone size: NA; V gene: TRBV20-1; J gene: TRBJ1-4; D gene: NA; CDR3 DNA: TGCAGTGCTAGAGATTGGGACAAGGGGGGAAATGAAAAACTGTTTTTT; CDR3 protein: CSARDWDKGGNEKLFF
clone size: NA; V gene: TRBV3-1; J gene: TRBJ2-3; D gene: NA; CDR3 DNA: TGTGCCAGCAGCCAAGAGAACGCAGATACGCAGTATTTT; CDR3 protein: CASSQENADTQYF
clone size: NA; V gene: TRBV10-3; J gene: TRBJ1-2; D gene: NA; CDR3 DNA: TGTGCCATCAGGATGACGGTGGACTATGGCTACACCTTC; CDR3 protein: CAIRMTVDYGYTF
clone size: NA; V gene: TRBV28; J gene: TRBJ2-3; D gene: NA; CDR3 DNA: TGTGCCAGCAGTCCCTACAGGGCCACAGATACGCAGTATTTT; CDR3 protein: CASSPYRATDTQYF
clone size: NA; V gene: TRBV28; J gene: TRBJ2-1; D gene: NA; CDR3 DNA: TGTGCCAGCAGCCTGTCTTATCTAGCCTCCCTCCCCAATGAGCAGTTCTTC; CDR3 protein: CASSLSYLASLPNEQFF
clone size: NA; V gene: TRBV12-3/TRBV12-4; J gene: TRBJ1-5; D gene: TRBD1; CDR3 DNA: TGTGCCAGCAGAAGGGGGCCACAGCCCCAGCATTTT; CDR3 protein: CASRRGPQPQHF
clone size: few; V gene: TRBV7-9; J gene: TRBJ1-2; D gene: TRBD1; CDR3 DNA: TGTGCCAGCTTCGGACAGGGGAGAAATGGCTACACCTTC; CDR3 protein: CASFGQGRNGYTF
clone size: NA; V gene: TRBV28; J gene: TRBJ2-7; D gene: NA; CDR3 DNA: TGTGCCAGCAGTTCGCGACGGTCGCCATACGAGCAGTACTTC; CDR3 protein: CASSSRRSPYEQYF
clone size: few; V gene: TRBV12-3/TRBV12-4; J gene: TRBJ1-6; D gene: NA; CDR3 DNA: TGTGCCAGCAGTTTTTTGGCAACCCGGAGCGCTTCACCCCTCCACTTT; CDR3 protein: CASSFLATRSASPLHF
clone size: NA; V gene: TRBV20-1; J gene: TRBJ1-2; D gene: TRBD1; CDR3 DNA: TGCAGTGCCAGAAGCAGGGGGCCTGGCTACACCTTC; CDR3 protein: CSARSRGPGYTF
clone size: NA; V gene: TRBV12-3/TRBV12-4; J gene: TRBJ2-7; D gene: NA; CDR3 DNA: TGTGCCAGCAGCCCTACGCGAACCGACAGCAACCACGAGCAGTACTTC; CDR3 protein: CASSPTRTDSNHEQYF
clone size: NA; V gene: TRBV5-1; J gene: TRBJ2-3; D gene: TRBD2; CDR3 DNA: TGCGCCAGCAGCTTGTCTTCTGCGGGGGGGAGCACAGATACGCAGTATTTT; CDR3 protein: CASSLSSAGGSTDTQYF
clone size: NA; V gene: TRBV12-3/TRBV12-4; J gene: TRBJ1-1; D gene: NA; CDR3 DNA: TGTGCCAGCAGTTTTACGAGGGGTACCAGAGCTTTCTTT; CDR3 protein: CASSFTRGTRAFF
clone size: few; V gene: TRBV7-9; J gene: TRBJ2-4; D gene: TRBD1; CDR3 DNA: TGTGCCAGCAGCCGGGGGACGCTCACAGGGGGACTAGCCAAAAACATTCAGTACTTC; CDR3 protein: CASSRGTLTGGLAKNIQYF
clone size: few; V gene: TRBV3-1; J gene: TRBJ2-7; D gene: NA; CDR3 DNA: TGTGCCAGCAGCCAAGATATACTAGCCTCCTACGAGCAGTACTTC; CDR3 protein: CASSQDILASYEQYF
clone size: few; V gene: TRBV15; J gene: TRBJ2-1; D gene: NA; CDR3 DNA: TGTGCCACCAGCAGAGTCCGCCCAGTCAGTGAGCAGTTCTTC; CDR3 protein: CATSRVRPVSEQFF
clone size: NA; V gene: TRBV7-9; J gene: TRBJ1-1; D gene: NA; CDR3 DNA: TGTGCCAGCAGCCCAGGGGACATCCCTTTCGGCAGGGCTTTCTTT; CDR3 protein: CASSPGDIPFGRAFF
clone size: few; V gene: TRBV20-1; J gene: TRBJ1-4; D gene: TRBD1; CDR3 DNA: TGCAGTGCTCCCCTTTACAGGGGGGGAGGTGAAAAACTGTTTTTT; CDR3 protein: CSAPLYRGGGEKLFF
clone size: NA; V gene: TRBV6-2/TRBV6-3; J gene: TRBJ2-3; D gene: NA; CDR3 DNA: TGTGCCAGCACTCCATCCGCGTATGGGGATACGCAGTATTTT; CDR3 protein: CASTPSAYGDTQYF
clone size: NA; V gene: TRBV3-1; J gene: TRBJ2-4; D gene: TRBD2; CDR3 DNA: TGTGCCAGCAGCCAAGATCCCCTAGTAGCGGGCATTCAGTACTTC; CDR3 protein: CASSQDPLVAGIQYF
clone size: few; V gene: TRBV20-1; J gene: TRBJ1-5; D gene: NA; CDR3 DNA: TGCAGTGCTATGGCCCGGGGGGCGGGAAATCAGCCCCAGCATTTT; CDR3 protein: CSAMARGAGNQPQHF
clone size: NA; V gene: TRBV20-1; J gene: TRBJ2-3; D gene: NA; CDR3 DNA: TGCAGTGCTAGTGCTTCTACGCAGTATTTT; CDR3 protein: CSASASTQYF
clone size: NA; V gene: TRBV10-2; J gene: TRBJ1-6; D gene: NA; CDR3 DNA: TGCGCCAGCAGTGAGTCTGATAATTCACCCCTCCACTTT; CDR3 protein: CASSESDNSPLHF
clone size: NA; V gene: TRBV6-5; J gene: TRBJ2-5; D gene: NA; CDR3 DNA: TGTGCCAGCAGTTACTCACCTAGCGTGAACCAAGAGACCCAGTACTTC; CDR3 protein: CASSYSPSVNQETQYF
clone size: NA; V gene: TRBV7-2; J gene: TRBJ2-5; D gene: NA; CDR3 DNA: TGTGCCAGCAGCGAAGACAGTCTAACGGGGGAGACCCAGTACTTC; CDR3 protein: CASSEDSLTGETQYF
clone size: few; V gene: TRBV29-1; J gene: TRBJ2-1; D gene: TRBD2; CDR3 DNA: TGCAGCGACCAAACACTAGCGGCGTACAATGAGCAGTTCTTC; CDR3 protein: CSDQTLAAYNEQFF
clone size: once; V gene: TRBV27; J gene: TRBJ2-1; D gene: NA; CDR3 DNA: TGTGCCAGCAGTTTTGGTGAGACTAGCTCCTACAATGAGCAGTTCTTC; CDR3 protein: CASSFGETSSYNEQFF
clone size: few; V gene: TRBV10-3; J gene: TRBJ2-3; D gene: NA; CDR3 DNA: TGTGCCATCACCAACAGTTCTAGCACAGATACGCAGTATTTT; CDR3 protein: CAITNSSSTDTQYF
clone size: few; V gene: TRBV6-5; J gene: TRBJ1-1; D gene: NA; CDR3 DNA: TGTGCCAGCAGTTACTCGAACAGGCGCGTGACTGAAGCTTTCTTT; CDR3 protein: CASSYSNRRVTEAFF
clone size: NA; V gene: TRBV12-3/TRBV12-4; J gene: TRBJ1-5; D gene: NA; CDR3 DNA: TGTGCCAGCAGTTTACTTAGGGTAGGTCAGCCCCAGCATTTT; CDR3 protein: CASSLLRVGQPQHF